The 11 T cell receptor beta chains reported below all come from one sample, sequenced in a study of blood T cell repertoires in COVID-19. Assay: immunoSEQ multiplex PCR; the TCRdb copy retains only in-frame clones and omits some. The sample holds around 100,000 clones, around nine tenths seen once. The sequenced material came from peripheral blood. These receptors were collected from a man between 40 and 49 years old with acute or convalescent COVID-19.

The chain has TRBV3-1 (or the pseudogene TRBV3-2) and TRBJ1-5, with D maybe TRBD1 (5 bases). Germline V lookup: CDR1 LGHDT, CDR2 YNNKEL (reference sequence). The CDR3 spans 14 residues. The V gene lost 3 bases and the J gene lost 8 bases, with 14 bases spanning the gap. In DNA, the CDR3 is TGTGCCAGCAGCCATCAGGGCCTTCTGGAGCCCCAGCATTTT. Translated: CASSHQGLLEPQHF.

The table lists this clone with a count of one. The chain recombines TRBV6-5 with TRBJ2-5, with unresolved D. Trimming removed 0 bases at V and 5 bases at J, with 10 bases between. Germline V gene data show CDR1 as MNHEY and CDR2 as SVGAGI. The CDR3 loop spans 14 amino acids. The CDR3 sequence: CASSYSRLRETQYF. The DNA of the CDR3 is TGTGCCAGCAGTTACTCGAGACTTCGGGAGACCCAGTACTTC.

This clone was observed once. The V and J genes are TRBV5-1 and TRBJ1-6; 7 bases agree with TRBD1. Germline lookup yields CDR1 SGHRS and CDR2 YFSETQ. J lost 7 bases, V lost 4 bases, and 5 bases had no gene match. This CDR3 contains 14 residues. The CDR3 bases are TGCGCCAGCAGCCCCGGACAGGAGAATTCACCCCTCCACTTT. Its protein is CASSPGQENSPLHF.

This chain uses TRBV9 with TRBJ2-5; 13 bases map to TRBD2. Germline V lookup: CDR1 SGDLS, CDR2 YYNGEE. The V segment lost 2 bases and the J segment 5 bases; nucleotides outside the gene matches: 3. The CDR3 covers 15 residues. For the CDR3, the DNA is TGTGCCAGCAGCGTTACTAGCGGGAGGGGGGAGACCCAGTACTTC. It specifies CASSVTSGRGETQYF.

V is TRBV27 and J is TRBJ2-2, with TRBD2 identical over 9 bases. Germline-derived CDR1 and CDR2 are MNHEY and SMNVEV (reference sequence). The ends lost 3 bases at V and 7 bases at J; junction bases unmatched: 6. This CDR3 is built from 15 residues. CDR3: CASSFLAGTNGELFF. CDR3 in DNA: TGTGCCAGCAGTTTCCTAGCGGGGACAAACGGGGAGCTGTTTTTT.

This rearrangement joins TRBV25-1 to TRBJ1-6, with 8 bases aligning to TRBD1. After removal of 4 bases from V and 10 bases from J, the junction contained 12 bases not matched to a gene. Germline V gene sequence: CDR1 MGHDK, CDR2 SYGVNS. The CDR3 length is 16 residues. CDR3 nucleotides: TGTGCCAGCAGTGGAGGACAGGGCTTTTTGGGCTCACCCCTCCACTTT. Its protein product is CASSGGQGFLGSPLHF.

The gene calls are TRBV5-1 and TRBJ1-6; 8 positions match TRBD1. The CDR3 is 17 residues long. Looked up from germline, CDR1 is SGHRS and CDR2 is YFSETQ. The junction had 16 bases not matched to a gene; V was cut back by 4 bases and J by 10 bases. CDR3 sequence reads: CASSPVGQGLRGSPLHF. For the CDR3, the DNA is TGCGCCAGCAGCCCCGTCGGACAGGGCCTCCGAGGGTCACCCCTCCACTTT.

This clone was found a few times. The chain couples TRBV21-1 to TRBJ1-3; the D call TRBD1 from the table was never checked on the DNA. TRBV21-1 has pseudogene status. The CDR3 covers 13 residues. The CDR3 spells CASIGHEGNTIYF. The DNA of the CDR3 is TGTGCCAGCATCGGACACGAAGGAAACACCATATATTTT.

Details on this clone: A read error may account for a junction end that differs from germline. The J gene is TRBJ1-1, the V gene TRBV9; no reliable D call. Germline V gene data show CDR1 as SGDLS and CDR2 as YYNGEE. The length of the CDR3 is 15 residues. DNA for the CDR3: TGTGCCAGCAGCGATCGACCCGGCGGGAACGCTGAAGCTTTCTTT. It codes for CASSDRPGGNAEAFF.

Here the CDR3 DNA reads TGTGCCAGCAGCTTAGGGACAGGTGATAATTCACCCCTCCACTTT. Translated, it gives CASSLGTGDNSPLHF. The gene calls are TRBV5-6 and TRBJ1-6; 8 bases match TRBD1. After removal of 2 bases from V and 5 bases from J, the junction contained 3 bases not matched to a gene. The CDR3 has 15 amino acids. CDR1 is SGHDT, CDR2 YYEEEE, per germline.

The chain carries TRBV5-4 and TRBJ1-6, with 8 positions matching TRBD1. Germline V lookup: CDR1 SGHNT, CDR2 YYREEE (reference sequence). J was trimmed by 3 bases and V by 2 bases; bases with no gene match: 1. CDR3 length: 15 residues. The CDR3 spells CASSFGQGYNSPLHF. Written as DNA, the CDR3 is TGTGCCAGCAGCTTCGGACAGGGCTATAATTCACCCCTCCACTTT.